This TCR beta chain appears in the sequencing data of a study of vaccination effects on CD4 cells after COVID-19 (dated by TCRdb to the early 2020s). Regarding the complete study: To identify antigen-specific CD4+ T cell clonotypes by their expansion, the ViraFEST assay first stimulated PBMC with viral peptide pools and then applied TCR sequencing. Two doses of either the BNT162b2 or the mRNA-1273 mRNA SARS-CoV-2 vaccine were administered to participants. Pre-vaccine samples were drawn from two convalescent patients 16 days and one week before the first dose, at 142 and 148 days after COVID-19 diagnosis. Over 1.5 million PBMC per well were cultured with approximately 10 ug/ml peptides in IMDM containing about 5% human AB serum, about 10 IU/ml IL-2 and gentamicin. The study compared SARS-CoV-2 spike-specific CD4+ TCR repertoires before and after mRNA vaccination in COVID-19 convalescent patients and infection-naive vaccine recipients. Altogether, approximately 10 COVID-19 convalescent patients and 4 SARS-CoV-2-naive healthy vaccine recipients made up the full study. Cultures from other donors in the study were sequenced using the Oncomine TCR Beta short-read assay on an Illumina iSeq 100. Overall study outcomes, separate from this receptor: Clones induced by infection and clones induced by vaccination both contracted markedly at late timepoints after vaccination, which fits with T cell responses waning over time. Only a small number of convalescent patients were included, and no early post-infection timepoints were available, which limited the study. In convalescent patients, the post-vaccine spike-reactive repertoire consisted mainly of new vaccine-induced clones, largely distinct from infection-induced clones.

After roughly 11 days of culture, CD4+ T cells were isolated with the EasySep CD4+ T cell isolation kit. Convalescent patients had PCR-confirmed SARS-CoV-2 infection between March and December 2020, before Alpha, Beta and Delta variants emerged in the United States. On days 3 and 7, half of the culture medium was replaced with fresh IL-2-containing medium. Each peptide stimulation condition was cultured in triplicate wells unless otherwise noted. Using Ficoll-Paque Plus gradient centrifugation, PBMC were separated from whole blood and then either used fresh or cryopreserved at -140C. The QIAamp micro DNA kit was used to extract genomic DNA from the cultured CD4+ T cells. To note about this clone: This clone's antigen is unknown. No much larger clone exists at a distance of one base, and base qualities are not known.

The CDR3, cysteine through phenylalanine, is 13 amino acids long. Just CDR3 DNA is preserved here, 39 bases in frame from base 1. The junction shows trimming of 3 bases on V and 6 bases on J, plus 12 bases between the germline ends. The germline V gene gives CDR1 as MGHRA and CDR2 as YSYEKL. Receptor libraries were prepared by the immunoSEQ multiplex PCR assay. DNA from the cultured and isolated CD4+ T cells underwent TCR beta CDR3 sequencing. As for the original processing: Non-productive TCR sequences were removed and reads were trimmed to the CDR3 region, keeping CDR3s of at least 7 amino acids. The MANAFEST web app was used to pick out antigen-specific clonotypes by comparing their expansion in peptide wells with that in reference cultures. For clones to be considered positive, expansion at FDR<0.05 versus reference and all other wells, an odds ratio above 5, and a frequency above 0.1% in two replicate wells were required. Clonotypes significantly expanded in SARS-CoV-2 spike wells and in at least one common cold coronavirus spike condition were defined as cross-reactive. Using the stringdist R package, CDR3 similarity was measured by Levenshtein distance, and unrooted trees were constructed with ape in R 3.6.1. The immuneACCESS repertoire file appears here via TCRdb, limited to in-frame rearrangements. These files lack a portion of the clones; in checked studies, under half of the deficit traces to unresolved V genes, and the cause of the others is not known. The DNA was the basis for D and trimming; V, J and clone size are from that table. In all, the sample holds about 64,000 clones, and 65% to 75% of those were seen once. The ten top clones hold 20% to 25% of the sample.

Rearrangement joined TRBV4-1 to TRBJ2-7; the D segment may tentatively be TRBD1 or TRBD2, each giving 5 matched bases. Sequencing used CD4+ T cells from PBMCs cultured without peptide, obtained before COVID-19 vaccination. The TCR sequence derives from a human donor who had a prior SARS-CoV-2 infection. The CDR3 region has the sequence CASSQVHGTEQYF. The sequence in DNA is TGCGCCAGCAGCCAGGTACACGGGACCGAGCAGTACTTC.